This entry concerns a single T cell receptor (beta chain). Its antigen is not known. The CDR3 runs to 19 residues. Germline V gene data show CDR1 as SGHTA and CDR2 as FQGTGA. V shed 4 bases and J 5 bases; nucleotides not matched to a gene: 19. TCRdb reanalysed the reads using MiXCR and keeps one entry per CDR3 protein. The repertoire has about 340,000 distinct CDR3 sequences, 25% to 35% of them found once; the top ten carry 15% to 25%. This sample was included in a study of T cell repertoires in cytomegalovirus infection. Study at large: Indications of both CMV infection and matching HLA type were provided by public TCR beta signatures.

Study-wide findings and caveats: What dominated the ex vivo response were HLA-C-restricted CMV-specific TCR beta clonotypes.

V usage is TRBV7-3 and J usage is TRBJ2-2, with 7 bases fitting TRBD2. The sequence was collected from a human donor in good health (CMV status not recorded). Some clones in this sample may be carry-over from other donors' samples. The sequences come from cultured PBMCs, collected from culture after CMV antigen stimulation. The DNA of the CDR3 is TGTGCCAGCAGCTCAGGCCTATGTGGGGGGGATTTGATGACCGGGGAGCTGTTTTTT. Its protein is CASSSGLCGGDLMTGELFF.